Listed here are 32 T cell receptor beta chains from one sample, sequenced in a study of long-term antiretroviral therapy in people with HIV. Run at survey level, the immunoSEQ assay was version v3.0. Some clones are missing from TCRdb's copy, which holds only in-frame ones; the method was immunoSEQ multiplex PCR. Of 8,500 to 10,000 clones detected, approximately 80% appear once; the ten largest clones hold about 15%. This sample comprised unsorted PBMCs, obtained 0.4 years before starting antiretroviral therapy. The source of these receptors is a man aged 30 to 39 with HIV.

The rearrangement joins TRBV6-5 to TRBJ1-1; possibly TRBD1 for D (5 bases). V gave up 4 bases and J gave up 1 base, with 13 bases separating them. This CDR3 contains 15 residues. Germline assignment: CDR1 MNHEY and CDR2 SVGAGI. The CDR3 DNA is TGTGCCAGCAGTTCCCCCTTCCAGGGGAACACTGAAGCTTTCTTT. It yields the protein CASSSPFQGNTEAFF.

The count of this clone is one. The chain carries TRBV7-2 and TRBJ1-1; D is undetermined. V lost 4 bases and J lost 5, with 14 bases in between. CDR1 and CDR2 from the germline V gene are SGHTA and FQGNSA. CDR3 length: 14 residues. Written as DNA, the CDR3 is TGTGCCAGCAGCTCTTTAGGGATGGTGACTGAAGCTTTCTTT. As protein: CASSSLGMVTEAFF.

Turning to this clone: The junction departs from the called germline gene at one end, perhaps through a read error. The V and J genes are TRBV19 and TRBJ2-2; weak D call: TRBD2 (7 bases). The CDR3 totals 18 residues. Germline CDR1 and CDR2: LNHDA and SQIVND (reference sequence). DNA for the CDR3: TGTGCCAGTACTATACGGTTTATAGGGGGGGCGAACACCGGGGAGCTGTTTTTT. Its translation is CASTIRFIGGANTGELFF.

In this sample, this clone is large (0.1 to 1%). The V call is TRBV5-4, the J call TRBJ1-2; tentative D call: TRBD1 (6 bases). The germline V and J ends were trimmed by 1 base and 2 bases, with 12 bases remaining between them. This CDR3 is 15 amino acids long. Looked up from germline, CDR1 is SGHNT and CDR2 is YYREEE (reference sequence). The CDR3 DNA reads TGTGCCAGCAGCTTGAGGGGGGCCGGAAACTATGGCTACACCTTC. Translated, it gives CASSLRGAGNYGYTF.

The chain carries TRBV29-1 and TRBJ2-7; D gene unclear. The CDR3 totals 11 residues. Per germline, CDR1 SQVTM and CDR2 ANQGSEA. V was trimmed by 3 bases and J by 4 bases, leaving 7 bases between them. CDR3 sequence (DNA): TGCAGCGTTGATGGGGTTTACGAGCAGTACTTC. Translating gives CSVDGVYEQYF.

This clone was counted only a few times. The CDR3 DNA reads as TGTGCCAGCAGTTACTTACAGGCGGTTGGCTACACCTTC. Residues: CASSYLQAVGYTF. The rearrangement joins TRBV6-6 to TRBJ1-2; TRBD1 is a possible D gene (5 bases). The germline V and J ends were trimmed by 1 base and 7 bases, with 10 bases remaining between them. The length of the CDR3 is 13 residues. Germline V gene lookup returns CDR1 MNHNY and CDR2 SVGAGI (reference sequence).

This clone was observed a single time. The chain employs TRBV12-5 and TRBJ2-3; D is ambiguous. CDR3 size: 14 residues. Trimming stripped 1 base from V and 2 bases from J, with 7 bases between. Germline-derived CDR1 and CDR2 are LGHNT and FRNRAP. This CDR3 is CASGLALLTDTQYF. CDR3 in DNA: TGTGCTAGTGGTTTGGCACTTCTCACAGATACGCAGTATTTT.

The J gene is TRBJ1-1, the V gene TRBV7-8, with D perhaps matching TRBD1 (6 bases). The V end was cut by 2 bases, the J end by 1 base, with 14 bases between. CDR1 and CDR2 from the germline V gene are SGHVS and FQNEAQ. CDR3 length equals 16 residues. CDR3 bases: TGTGCCAGCAGCTTAACACCGGACAGATGGAACACTGAAGCTTTCTTT. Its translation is CASSLTPDRWNTEAFF.

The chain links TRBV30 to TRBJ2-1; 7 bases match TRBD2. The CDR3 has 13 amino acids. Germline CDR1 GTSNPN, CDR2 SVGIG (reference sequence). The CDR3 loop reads CARRAGDYNEQFF. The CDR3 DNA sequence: TGTGCTCGCAGGGCGGGGGACTACAATGAGCAGTTCTTC.

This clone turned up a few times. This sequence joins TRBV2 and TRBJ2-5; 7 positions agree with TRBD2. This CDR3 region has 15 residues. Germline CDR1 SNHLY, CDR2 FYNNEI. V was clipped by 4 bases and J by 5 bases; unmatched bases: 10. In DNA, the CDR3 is TGTGCCAGCAGTGCCTCGGGGGAGGGAGCGGAGACCCAGTACTTC. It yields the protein CASSASGEGAETQYF.

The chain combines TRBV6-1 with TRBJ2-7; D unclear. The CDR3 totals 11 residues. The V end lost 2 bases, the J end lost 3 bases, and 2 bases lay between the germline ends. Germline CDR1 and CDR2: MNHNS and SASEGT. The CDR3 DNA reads TGTGCCAGCAGTGAAATCTACGAGCAGTACTTC. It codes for CASSEIYEQYF.

CDR3 DNA sequence: TGTGCCAGCAGCTTGGCGTCGCGGGGGGGCAGAAATACGCAGTATTTT. As protein: CASSLASRGGRNTQYF. The rearrangement joins TRBV5-8 to TRBJ2-3; 9 bases are a match to TRBD2. The CDR3 has 16 amino acids. The V gene's germline CDR1 is SGHTS and CDR2 YDEGEE. The junction had 9 bases not matched to a gene; V was cut back by 0 bases and J by 7 bases.

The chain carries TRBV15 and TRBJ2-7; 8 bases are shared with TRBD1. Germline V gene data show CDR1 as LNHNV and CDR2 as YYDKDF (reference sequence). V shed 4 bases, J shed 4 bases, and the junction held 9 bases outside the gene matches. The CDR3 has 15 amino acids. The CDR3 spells CATSTTGVPTYEQYF. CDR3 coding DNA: TGTGCCACCAGCACGACAGGGGTTCCTACTTACGAGCAGTACTTC.

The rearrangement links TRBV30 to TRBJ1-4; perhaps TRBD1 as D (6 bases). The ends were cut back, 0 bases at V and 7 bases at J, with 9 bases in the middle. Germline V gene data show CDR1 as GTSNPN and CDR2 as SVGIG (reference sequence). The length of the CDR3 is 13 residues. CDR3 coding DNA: TGTGCCTGGAGTGTACAGGGTGCTGAAAAACTGTTTTTT. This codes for CAWSVQGAEKLFF.

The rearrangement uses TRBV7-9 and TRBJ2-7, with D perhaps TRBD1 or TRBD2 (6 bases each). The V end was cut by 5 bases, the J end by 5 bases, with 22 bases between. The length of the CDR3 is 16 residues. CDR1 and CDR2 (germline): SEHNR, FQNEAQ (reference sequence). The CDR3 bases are TGTGCCAGCAGCAACCGACCACGGGGGCGCACAGACGAGCAGTACTTC. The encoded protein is CASSNRPRGRTDEQYF. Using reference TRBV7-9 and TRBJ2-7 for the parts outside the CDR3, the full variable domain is DTGVSQNPRHKITKRGQNVTFRCDPISEHNRLYWYRQTLGQGPEFLTYFQNEAQLEKSRLLSDRFSAERPKGSFSTLEIQRTEQGDSAMYLCASSNRPRGRTDEQYFGPGTRLTVT.

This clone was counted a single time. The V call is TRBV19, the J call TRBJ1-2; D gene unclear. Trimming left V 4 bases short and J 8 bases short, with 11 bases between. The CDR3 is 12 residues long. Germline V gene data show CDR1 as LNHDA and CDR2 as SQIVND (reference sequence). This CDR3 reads CASSTVSGGYTF. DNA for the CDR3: TGTGCCAGTAGTACCGTGTCGGGAGGCTACACCTTC. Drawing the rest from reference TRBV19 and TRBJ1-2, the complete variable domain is DGGITQSPKYLFRKEGQNVTLSCEQNLNHDAMYWYRQDPGQGLRLIYYSQIVNDFQKGDIAEGYSVSREKKESFPLTVTSAQKNPTAFYLCASSTVSGGYTFGSGTRLTVV.

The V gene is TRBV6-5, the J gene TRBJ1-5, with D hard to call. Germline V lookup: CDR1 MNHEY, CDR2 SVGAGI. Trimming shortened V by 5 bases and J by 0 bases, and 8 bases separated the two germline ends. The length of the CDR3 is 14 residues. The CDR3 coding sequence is TGTGCCAGCAGTAAAGGGTATAGCAATCAGCCCCAGCATTTT. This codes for CASSKGYSNQPQHF.

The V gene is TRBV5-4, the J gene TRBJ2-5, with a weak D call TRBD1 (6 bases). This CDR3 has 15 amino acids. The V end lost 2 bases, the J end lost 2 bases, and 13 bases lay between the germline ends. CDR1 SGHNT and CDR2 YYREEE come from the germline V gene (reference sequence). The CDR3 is CASSLRTATQETQYF. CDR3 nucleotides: TGTGCCAGCAGCTTAAGGACAGCTACTCAAGAGACCCAGTACTTC.

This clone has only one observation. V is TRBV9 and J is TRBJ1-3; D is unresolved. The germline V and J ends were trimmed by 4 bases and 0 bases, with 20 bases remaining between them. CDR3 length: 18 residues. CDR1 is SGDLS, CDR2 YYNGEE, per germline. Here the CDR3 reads CASSPDPLTRSSGNTIYF. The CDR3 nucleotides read TGTGCCAGCAGCCCTGACCCTCTGACACGGAGCTCTGGAAACACCATATATTTT.

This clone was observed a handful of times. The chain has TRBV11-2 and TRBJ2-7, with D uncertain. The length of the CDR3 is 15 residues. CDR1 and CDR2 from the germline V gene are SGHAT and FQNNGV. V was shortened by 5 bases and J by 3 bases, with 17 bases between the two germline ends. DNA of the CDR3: TGTGCCAGCAGCACTCAAAGGGTGCCTAACTACGAGCAGTACTTC. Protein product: CASSTQRVPNYEQYF. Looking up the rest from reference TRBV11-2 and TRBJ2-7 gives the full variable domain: EAGVAQSPRYKIIEKRQSVAFWCNPISGHATLYWYQQILGQGPKLLIQFQNNGVVDDSQLPKDRFSAERLKGVDSTLKIQPAKLEDSAVYLCASSTQRVPNYEQYFGPGTRLTVT.

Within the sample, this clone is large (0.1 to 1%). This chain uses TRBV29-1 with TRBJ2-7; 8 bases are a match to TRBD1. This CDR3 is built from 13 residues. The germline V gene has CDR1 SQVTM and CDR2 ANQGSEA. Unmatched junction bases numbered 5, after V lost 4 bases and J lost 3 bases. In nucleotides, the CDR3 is TGCAGCGTTGCCCACGACAGGGGCTACGAGCAGTACTTC. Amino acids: CSVAHDRGYEQYF.

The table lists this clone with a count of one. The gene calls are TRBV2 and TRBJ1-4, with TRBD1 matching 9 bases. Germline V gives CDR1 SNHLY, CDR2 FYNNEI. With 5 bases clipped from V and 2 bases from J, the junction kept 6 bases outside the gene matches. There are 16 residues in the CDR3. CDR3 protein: CASSSGTGRTNEKLFF. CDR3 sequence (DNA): TGTGCCAGCAGTTCCGGGACAGGGAGGACTAATGAAAAACTGTTTTTT.

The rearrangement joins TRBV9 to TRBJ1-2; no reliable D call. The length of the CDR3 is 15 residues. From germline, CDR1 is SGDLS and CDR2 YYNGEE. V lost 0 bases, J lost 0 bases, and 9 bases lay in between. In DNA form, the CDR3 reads TGTGCCAGCAGCGTAGATATATCAGCTAACTATGGCTACACCTTC. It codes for CASSVDISANYGYTF.

The CDR3 loop reads CASSYGTVNNEQFF. CDR3 coding DNA: TGTGCCAGCAGTTACGGGACTGTCAACAATGAGCAGTTCTTC. The genes are TRBV6-5 and TRBJ2-1; maybe TRBD2 (6 bases). V was pared by 2 bases and J by 5 bases, with 10 bases between. Germline CDR1 MNHEY, CDR2 SVGAGI. The CDR3 loop spans 14 amino acids.

In DNA, the CDR3 is TGTGCCAGCAGCCCAACCGCGGATACGCAGTATTTT. Translated: CASSPTADTQYF. This rearrangement joins TRBV7-2 to TRBJ2-3; unclear D gene. V was clipped by 5 bases and J by 6 bases, with 9 bases between them. The length of the CDR3 is 12 residues. The germline gives CDR1 SGHTA, CDR2 FQGNSA.

In DNA form, the CDR3 reads TGTGCCAGCTCACCACAGTTACAGGGACCTTATGGCTACACCTTC. This sequence encodes CASSPQLQGPYGYTF. This chain uses TRBV18 with TRBJ1-2, with a possible D match to TRBD1 (6 bases). The germline V and J ends were trimmed by 1 base and 5 bases, with 14 bases remaining between them. The CDR3 runs 15 residues. Per germline, CDR1 KGHSH and CDR2 LQKENI.

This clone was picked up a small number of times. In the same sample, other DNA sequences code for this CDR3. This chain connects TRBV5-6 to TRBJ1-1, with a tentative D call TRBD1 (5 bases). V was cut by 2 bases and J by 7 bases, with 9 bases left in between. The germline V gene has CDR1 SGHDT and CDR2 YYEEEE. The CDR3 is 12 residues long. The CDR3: CASSLRGGEAFF. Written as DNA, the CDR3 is TGTGCCAGCAGCTTAAGGGGAGGTGAAGCTTTCTTT.

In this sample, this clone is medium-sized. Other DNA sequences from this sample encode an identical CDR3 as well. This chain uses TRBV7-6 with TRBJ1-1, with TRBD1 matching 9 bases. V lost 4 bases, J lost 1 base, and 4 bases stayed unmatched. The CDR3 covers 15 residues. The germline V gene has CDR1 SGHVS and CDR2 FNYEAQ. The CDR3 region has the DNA TGTGCCAGCAGCTCGGGACAGGGAGCGAACACTGAAGCTTTCTTT. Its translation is CASSSGQGANTEAFF.

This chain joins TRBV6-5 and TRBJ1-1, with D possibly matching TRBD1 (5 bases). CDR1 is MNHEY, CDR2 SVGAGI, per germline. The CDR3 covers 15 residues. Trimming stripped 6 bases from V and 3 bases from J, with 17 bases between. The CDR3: CASRPGRRIYTEAFF. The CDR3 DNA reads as TGTGCCAGCAGACCGGGACGGCGGATATACACTGAAGCTTTCTTT.

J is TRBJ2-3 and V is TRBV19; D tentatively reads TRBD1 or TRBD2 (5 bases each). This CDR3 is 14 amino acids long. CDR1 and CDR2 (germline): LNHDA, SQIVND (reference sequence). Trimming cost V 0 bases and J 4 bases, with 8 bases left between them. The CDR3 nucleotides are TGTGCCAGTAGTATAGACGGGGCCTCAGATACGCAGTATTTT. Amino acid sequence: CASSIDGASDTQYF.

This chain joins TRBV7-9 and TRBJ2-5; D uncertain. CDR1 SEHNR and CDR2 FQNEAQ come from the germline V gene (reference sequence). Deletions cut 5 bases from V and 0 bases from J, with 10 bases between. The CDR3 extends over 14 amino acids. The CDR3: CASSLDRYQETQYF. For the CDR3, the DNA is TGTGCCAGCAGCCTGGACCGGTACCAAGAGACCCAGTACTTC. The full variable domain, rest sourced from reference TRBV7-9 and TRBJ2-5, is DTGVSQNPRHKITKRGQNVTFRCDPISEHNRLYWYRQTLGQGPEFLTYFQNEAQLEKSRLLSDRFSAERPKGSFSTLEIQRTEQGDSAMYLCASSLDRYQETQYFGPGTRLLVL.

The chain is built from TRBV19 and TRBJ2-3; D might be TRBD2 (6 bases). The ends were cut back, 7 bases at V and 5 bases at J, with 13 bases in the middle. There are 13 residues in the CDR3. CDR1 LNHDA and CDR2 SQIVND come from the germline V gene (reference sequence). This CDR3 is CASIPMGGDTQYF. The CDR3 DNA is TGTGCCAGTATCCCCATGGGGGGAGATACGCAGTATTTT.